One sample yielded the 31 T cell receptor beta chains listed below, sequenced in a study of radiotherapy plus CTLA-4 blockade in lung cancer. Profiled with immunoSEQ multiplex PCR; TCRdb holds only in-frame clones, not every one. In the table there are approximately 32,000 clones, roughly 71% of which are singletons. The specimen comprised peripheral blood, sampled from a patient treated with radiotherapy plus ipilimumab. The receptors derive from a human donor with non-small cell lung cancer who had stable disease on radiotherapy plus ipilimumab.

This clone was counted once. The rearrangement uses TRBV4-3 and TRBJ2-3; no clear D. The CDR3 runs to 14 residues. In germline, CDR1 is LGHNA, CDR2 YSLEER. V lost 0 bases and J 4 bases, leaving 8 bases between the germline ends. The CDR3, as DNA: TGCGCCAGCAGCCAAGATAGTGGGGCAGATACGCAGTATTTT. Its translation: CASSQDSGADTQYF.

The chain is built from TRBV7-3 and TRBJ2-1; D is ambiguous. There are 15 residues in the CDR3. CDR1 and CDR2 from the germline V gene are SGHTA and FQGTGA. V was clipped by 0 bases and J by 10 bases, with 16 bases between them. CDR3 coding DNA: TGTGCCAGCAGCTTAACCCCGCGTGTTGGCAGCGAGCAGTTCTTC. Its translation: CASSLTPRVGSEQFF.

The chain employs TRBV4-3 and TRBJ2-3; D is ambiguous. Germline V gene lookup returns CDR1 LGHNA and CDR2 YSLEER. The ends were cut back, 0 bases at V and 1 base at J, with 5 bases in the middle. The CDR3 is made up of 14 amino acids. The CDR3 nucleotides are TGCGCCAGCAGCCAAGACGACCGCACAGATACGCAGTATTTT. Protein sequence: CASSQDDRTDTQYF.

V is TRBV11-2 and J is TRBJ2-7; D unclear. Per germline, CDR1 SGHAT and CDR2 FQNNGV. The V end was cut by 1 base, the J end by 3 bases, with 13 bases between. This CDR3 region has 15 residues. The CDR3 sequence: CASSLVVTSSYEQYF. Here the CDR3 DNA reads TGTGCCAGCAGCTTAGTCGTCACAAGTAGCTACGAGCAGTACTTC. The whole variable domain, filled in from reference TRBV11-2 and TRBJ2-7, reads EAGVAQSPRYKIIEKRQSVAFWCNPISGHATLYWYQQILGQGPKLLIQFQNNGVVDDSQLPKDRFSAERLKGVDSTLKIQPAKLEDSAVYLCASSLVVTSSYEQYFGPGTRLTVT.

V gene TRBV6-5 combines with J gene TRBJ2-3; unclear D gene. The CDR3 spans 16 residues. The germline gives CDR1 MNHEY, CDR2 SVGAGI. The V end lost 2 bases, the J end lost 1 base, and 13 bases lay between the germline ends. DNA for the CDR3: TGTGCCAGCAGTTACGACTTCTGGGGTGGCACAGATACGCAGTATTTT. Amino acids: CASSYDFWGGTDTQYF.

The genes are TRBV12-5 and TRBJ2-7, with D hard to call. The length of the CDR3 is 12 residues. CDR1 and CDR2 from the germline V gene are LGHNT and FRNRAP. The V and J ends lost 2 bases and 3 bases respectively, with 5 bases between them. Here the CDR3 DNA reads TGTGCTAGTGGTTTGTTTCTCTACGAGCAGTACTTC. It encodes CASGLFLYEQYF.

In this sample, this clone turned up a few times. The CDR3 DNA reads as TGTGCCAGCAGTGGACGGACTAGCGGGAGGGCCGGGTCCTACAATGAGCAGTTCTTC. Translation: CASSGRTSGRAGSYNEQFF. The chain combines TRBV27 with TRBJ2-1; TRBD2 matches at 15 bases. The CDR3 extends over 19 amino acids. Germline V gene lookup returns CDR1 MNHEY and CDR2 SMNVEV (reference sequence). Losses at the gene ends were 5 bases for V and 1 base for J; bases not matched to a gene: 9.

CDR3 in DNA: TGTGCCAGCTCAGGCCAAGCGGGAATCTACAATGAGCAGTTCTTC. This translates into CASSGQAGIYNEQFF. V is TRBV18 and J is TRBJ2-1, with 7 bases identical to TRBD2. The junction had 7 bases not matched to a gene; V was cut back by 5 bases and J by 3 bases. Germline V lookup: CDR1 KGHSH, CDR2 LQKENI. The CDR3 is made up of 15 amino acids.

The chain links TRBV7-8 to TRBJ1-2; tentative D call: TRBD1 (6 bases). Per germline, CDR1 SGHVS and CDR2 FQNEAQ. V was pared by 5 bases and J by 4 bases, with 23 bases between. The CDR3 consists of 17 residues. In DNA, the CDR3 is TGTGCCAGCAGCCCCACGGGGGGGGCCCCCCCTCTCTATGGCTACACCTTC. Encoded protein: CASSPTGGAPPLYGYTF.

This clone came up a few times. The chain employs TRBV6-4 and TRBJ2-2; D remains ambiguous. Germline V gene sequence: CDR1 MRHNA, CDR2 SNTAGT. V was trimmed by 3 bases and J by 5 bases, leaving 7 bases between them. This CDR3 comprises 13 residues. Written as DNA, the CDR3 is TGTGCCAGCAGTGATCGAGATACCGGGGAGCTGTTTTTT. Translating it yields CASSDRDTGELFF.

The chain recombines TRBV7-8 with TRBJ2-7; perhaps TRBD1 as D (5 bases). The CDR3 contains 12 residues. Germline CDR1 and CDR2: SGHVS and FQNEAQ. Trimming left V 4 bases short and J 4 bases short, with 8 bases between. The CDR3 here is CASSSQGYEQYF. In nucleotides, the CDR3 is TGTGCCAGCAGCTCGCAGGGTTACGAGCAGTACTTC.

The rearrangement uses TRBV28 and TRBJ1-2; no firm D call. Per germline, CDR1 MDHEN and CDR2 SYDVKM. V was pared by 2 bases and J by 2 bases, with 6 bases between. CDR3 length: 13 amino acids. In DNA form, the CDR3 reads TGTGCCAGCAGTTTACATCGAAACTATGGCTACACCTTC. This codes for CASSLHRNYGYTF.

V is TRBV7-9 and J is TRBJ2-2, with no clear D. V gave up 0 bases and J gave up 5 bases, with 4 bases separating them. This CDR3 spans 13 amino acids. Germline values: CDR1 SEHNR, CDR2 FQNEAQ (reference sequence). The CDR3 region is CASSLAKTGELFF. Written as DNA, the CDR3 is TGTGCCAGCAGCTTAGCTAAGACCGGGGAGCTGTTTTTT. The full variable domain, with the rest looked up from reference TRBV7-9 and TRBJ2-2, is DTGVSQNPRHKITKRGQNVTFRCDPISEHNRLYWYRQTLGQGPEFLTYFQNEAQLEKSRLLSDRFSAERPKGSFSTLEIQRTEQGDSAMYLCASSLAKTGELFFGEGSRLTVL.

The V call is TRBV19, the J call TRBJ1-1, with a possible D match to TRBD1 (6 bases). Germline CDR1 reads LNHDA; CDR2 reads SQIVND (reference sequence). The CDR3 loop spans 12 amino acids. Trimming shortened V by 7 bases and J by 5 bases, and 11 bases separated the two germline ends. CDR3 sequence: CASNRGDTEAFF. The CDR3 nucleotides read TGTGCCAGTAATAGGGGGGATACTGAAGCTTTCTTT.

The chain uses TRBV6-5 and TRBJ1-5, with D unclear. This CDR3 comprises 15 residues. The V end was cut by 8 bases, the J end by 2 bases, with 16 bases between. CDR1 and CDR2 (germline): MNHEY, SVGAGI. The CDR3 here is CASRRKSEGNQPQHF. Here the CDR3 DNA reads TGTGCCAGCCGGAGGAAGTCCGAGGGCAATCAGCCCCAGCATTTT.

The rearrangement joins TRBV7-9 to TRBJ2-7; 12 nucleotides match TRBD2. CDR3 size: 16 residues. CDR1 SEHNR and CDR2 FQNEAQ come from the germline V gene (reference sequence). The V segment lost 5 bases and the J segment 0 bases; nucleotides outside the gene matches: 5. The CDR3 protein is CASSASGRVSSYEQYF. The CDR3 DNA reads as TGTGCCAGCAGCGCTAGCGGGAGGGTGAGCTCCTACGAGCAGTACTTC.

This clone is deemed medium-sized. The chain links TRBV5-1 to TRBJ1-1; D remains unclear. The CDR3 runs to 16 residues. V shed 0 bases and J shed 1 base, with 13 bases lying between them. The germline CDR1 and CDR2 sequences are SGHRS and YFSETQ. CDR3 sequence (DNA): TGCGCCAGCAGCTTGGTTACACCCGGTGGGAACACTGAAGCTTTCTTT. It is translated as CASSLVTPGGNTEAFF.

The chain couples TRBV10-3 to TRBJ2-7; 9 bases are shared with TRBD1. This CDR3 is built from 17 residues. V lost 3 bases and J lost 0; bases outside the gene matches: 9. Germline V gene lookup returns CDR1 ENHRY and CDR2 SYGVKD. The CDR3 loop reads CAISERRQGEGSYEQYF. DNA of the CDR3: TGTGCCATCAGTGAACGGAGACAGGGGGAAGGCTCCTACGAGCAGTACTTC.

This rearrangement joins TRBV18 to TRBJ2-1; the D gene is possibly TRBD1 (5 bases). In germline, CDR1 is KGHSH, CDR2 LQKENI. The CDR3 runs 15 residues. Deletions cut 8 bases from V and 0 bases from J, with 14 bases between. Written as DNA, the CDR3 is TGTGCCAGCCGAAAGGGGTCAAGCTCCTACAATGAGCAGTTCTTC. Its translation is CASRKGSSSYNEQFF.

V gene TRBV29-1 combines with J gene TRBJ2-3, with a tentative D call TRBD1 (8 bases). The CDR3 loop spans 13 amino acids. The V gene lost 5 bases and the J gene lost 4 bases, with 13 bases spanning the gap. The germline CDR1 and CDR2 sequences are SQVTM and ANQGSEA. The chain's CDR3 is CSVNRGGPDTQYF. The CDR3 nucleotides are TGCAGCGTTAACAGGGGGGGGCCAGATACGCAGTATTTT.

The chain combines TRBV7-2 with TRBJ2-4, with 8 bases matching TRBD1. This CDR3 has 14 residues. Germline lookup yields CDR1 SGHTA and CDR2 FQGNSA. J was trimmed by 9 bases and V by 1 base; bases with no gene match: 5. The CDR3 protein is CASSLGQGRIIQYF. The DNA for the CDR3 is TGTGCCAGCAGCTTAGGACAGGGGAGGATCATTCAGTACTTC.

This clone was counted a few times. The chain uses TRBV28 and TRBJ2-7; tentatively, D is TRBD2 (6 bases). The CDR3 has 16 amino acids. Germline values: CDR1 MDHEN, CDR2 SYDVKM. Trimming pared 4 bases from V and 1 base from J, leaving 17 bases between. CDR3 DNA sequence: TGTGCCAGCAGTTCCGTTGGGGGGATGGGGTCCTACGAGCAGTACTTC. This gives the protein CASSSVGGMGSYEQYF.

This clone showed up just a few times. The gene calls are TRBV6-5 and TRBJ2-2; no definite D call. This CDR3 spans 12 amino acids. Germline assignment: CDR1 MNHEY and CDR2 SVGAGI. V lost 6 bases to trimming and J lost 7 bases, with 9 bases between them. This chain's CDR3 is CASRGNLGELFF. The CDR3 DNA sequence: TGTGCCAGCAGGGGGAATCTCGGGGAGCTGTTTTTT.

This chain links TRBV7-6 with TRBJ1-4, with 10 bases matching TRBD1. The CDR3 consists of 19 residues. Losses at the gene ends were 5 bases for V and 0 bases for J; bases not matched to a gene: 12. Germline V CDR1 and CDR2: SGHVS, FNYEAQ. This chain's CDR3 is CASSGYGTGAVATNEKLFF. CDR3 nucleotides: TGTGCCAGCAGCGGTTACGGGACAGGGGCCGTTGCAACTAATGAAAAACTGTTTTTT.

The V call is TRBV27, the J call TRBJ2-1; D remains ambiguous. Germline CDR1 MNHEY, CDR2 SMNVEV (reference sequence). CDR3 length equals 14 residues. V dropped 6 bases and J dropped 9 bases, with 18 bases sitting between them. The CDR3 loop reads CASSSPVQVGEQFF. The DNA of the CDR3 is TGTGCCAGCAGCTCTCCGGTCCAGGTTGGTGAGCAGTTCTTC.

As DNA, the CDR3 is TGTGCCAGCAGCTACGGACTAGCGGGAGATGAGCAGTTCTTC. This sequence encodes CASSYGLAGDEQFF. The chain employs TRBV5-8 and TRBJ2-1; 13 positions agree with TRBD2. Germline loops: CDR1 SGHTS, CDR2 YDEGEE. This CDR3 has 14 residues. J gave up 8 bases and V 3 bases, and 2 bases lay outside the gene matches.

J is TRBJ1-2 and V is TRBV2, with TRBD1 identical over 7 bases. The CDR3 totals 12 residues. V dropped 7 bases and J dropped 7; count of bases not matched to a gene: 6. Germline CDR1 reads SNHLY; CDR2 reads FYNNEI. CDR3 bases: TGTGCCAGCATTGGACAGGTGCGTGGCTACACCTTC. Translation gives CASIGQVRGYTF.

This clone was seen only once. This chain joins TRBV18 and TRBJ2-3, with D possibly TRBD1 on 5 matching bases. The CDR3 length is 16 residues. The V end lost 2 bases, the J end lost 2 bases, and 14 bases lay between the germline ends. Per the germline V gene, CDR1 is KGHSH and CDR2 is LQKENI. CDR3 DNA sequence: TGTGCCAGCTCACCAGCCGACAGCCGATACACAGATACGCAGTATTTT. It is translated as CASSPADSRYTDTQYF.

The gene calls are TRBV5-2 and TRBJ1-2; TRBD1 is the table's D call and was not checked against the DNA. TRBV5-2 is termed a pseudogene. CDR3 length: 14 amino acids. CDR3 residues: CASSARQGVYGYTF. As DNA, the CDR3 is TGTGCCAGCAGCGCACGACAGGGGGTCTATGGCTACACCTTC.

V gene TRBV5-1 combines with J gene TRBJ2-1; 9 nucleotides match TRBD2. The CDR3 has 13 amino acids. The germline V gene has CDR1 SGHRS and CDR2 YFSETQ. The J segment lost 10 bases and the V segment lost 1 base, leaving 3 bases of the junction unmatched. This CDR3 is CASSLRAGGEQFF. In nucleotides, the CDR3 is TGCGCCAGCAGCTTGAGAGCGGGAGGCGAGCAGTTCTTC.

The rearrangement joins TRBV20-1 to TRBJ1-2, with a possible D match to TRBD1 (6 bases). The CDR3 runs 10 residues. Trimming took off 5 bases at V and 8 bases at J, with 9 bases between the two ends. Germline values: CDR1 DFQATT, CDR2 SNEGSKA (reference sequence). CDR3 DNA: TGCAGTGCTCCAGGGGCAGGCTACACCTTC. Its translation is CSAPGAGYTF.